The next 9 T cell receptor beta chains were all read from a single sample in a study of cytomegalovirus exposure and HLA in healthy donors (dated by TCRdb to 2017 to 2019). Libraries were made using the immunoSEQ multiplex PCR assay. A mixture of 60 forward primers for TCR Vbeta segments and 13 reverse primers for TCR Jbeta segments was used in the multiplex PCR. The immuneACCESS repertoire file appears here via TCRdb, limited to in-frame rearrangements. These files lack a portion of the clones; in checked studies, under half of the deficit traces to unresolved V genes, and the cause of the others is not known. This sample gives over 100,000 clones in total; roughly four fifths of them show up just once. Of the sample, 20% to 25% is held by the ten largest clones. Material for sequencing was PBMCs. The receptors originated from a young man in good health and CMV-seropositive.

The chain joins TRBV5-5 to TRBJ1-2; the D gene is possibly TRBD1 (5 bases). Trimming stripped 0 bases from V and 5 bases from J, with 14 bases between. This CDR3 spans 15 amino acids. Germline V gene data show CDR1 as SGHKS and CDR2 as YYEKEE (reference sequence). The CDR3 region is CASSLEAGRVYGYTF. The DNA for the CDR3 is TGTGCCAGCAGCTTGGAGGCAGGGAGGGTTTATGGCTACACCTTC.

In its sample, this clone was seen once. The V gene is TRBV5-6, the J gene TRBJ2-7, with TRBD1 as a possible D gene (5 bases). The V end lost 4 bases, the J end lost 2 bases, and 16 bases lay between the germline ends. The germline CDR1 and CDR2 sequences are SGHDT and YYEEEE. The CDR3 has 15 residues. Here the CDR3 reads CASSGATVTTYEQYV. Written as DNA, the CDR3 is TGTGCCAGCAGCGGCGCGACAGTTACGACCTACGAGCAGTACGTC.

The J gene is TRBJ2-3, the V gene TRBV10-3, with 10 bases lining up with TRBD1. The CDR3 runs to 15 residues. Germline assignment: CDR1 ENHRY and CDR2 SYGVKD. V lost 4 bases, J lost 2 bases, and 3 bases stayed unmatched. The CDR3 DNA is TGTGCCATCAGTGGGGGGACAGGGGCCACAGATACGCAGTATTTT. Amino acids: CAISGGTGATDTQYF.

This chain connects TRBV19 to TRBJ1-1; D is unresolved. V lost 4 bases and J lost 1, with 13 bases in between. Germline V gives CDR1 LNHDA, CDR2 SQIVND (reference sequence). The CDR3 is 15 amino acids. The chain's CDR3 is CASSRRVAPNTEAFF. CDR3 bases: TGTGCCAGTAGTAGGCGGGTGGCACCGAACACTGAAGCTTTCTTT.

The chain is built from TRBV2 and TRBJ1-2, with D possibly TRBD1 on 5 matching bases. V was clipped by 6 bases and J by 8 bases, with 16 bases between them. This CDR3 contains 13 residues. CDR1 and CDR2 from the germline V gene are SNHLY and FYNNEI. The CDR3 bases are TGTGCCAGCAGCGGGGACGGGGGATCGGGCTACACCTTC. Amino acids: CASSGDGGSGYTF. Combining the CDR3 with reference TRBV2 and TRBJ1-2 gives the whole variable domain EPEVTQTPSHQVTQMGQEVILRCVPISNHLYFYWYRQILGQKVEFLVSFYNNEISEKSEIFDDQFSVERPDGSNFTLKIRSTKLEDSAMYFCASSGDGGSGYTFGSGTRLTVV.

This clone was counted a few times. The chain carries TRBV6-6 and TRBJ1-2; the match to TRBD1 covers 8 bases. Looked up from germline, CDR1 is MNHNY and CDR2 is SVGAGI (reference sequence). Trimming took 6 bases from V and 1 from J; bases not matched to a gene: 10. The length of the CDR3 is 16 residues. Here the CDR3 reads CASRTGTGLINYGYTF. The CDR3 nucleotides read TGTGCCAGCAGAACCGGGACAGGCCTTATTAACTATGGCTACACCTTC.

The chain couples TRBV19 to TRBJ2-7; D is possibly TRBD2 (6 bases). The germline V gene encodes CDR1 LNHDA and CDR2 SQIVND (reference sequence). Trimming left V 3 bases short and J 6 bases short, with 12 bases between. This CDR3 spans 13 amino acids. The CDR3 DNA is TGTGCCAGTAGTATTCGGTACGGGGGCGAGCAGTACTTC. It translates to CASSIRYGGEQYF.

The V and J genes are TRBV28 and TRBJ1-2; D is uncertain. The germline gives CDR1 MDHEN, CDR2 SYDVKM. Trimming left V 4 bases short and J 1 base short, with 4 bases between. The CDR3 runs to 12 residues. This chain's CDR3 is CASSSNNYGYTF. Written as DNA, the CDR3 is TGTGCCAGCAGTTCCAATAACTATGGCTACACCTTC.

The chain links TRBV5-1 to TRBJ1-3, with D tentatively TRBD1 (6 bases). The germline gives CDR1 SGHRS, CDR2 YFSETQ. V was trimmed by 0 bases and J by 2 bases, leaving 9 bases between them. This CDR3 spans 15 amino acids. The CDR3 loop is CASSLGQGTGNTIYF. In DNA form, the CDR3 reads TGCGCCAGCAGCTTGGGCCAGGGGACTGGAAACACCATATATTTT.